The clone carrying this TCR beta chain was seen at least ten times. Its antigen is still unknown. The V end was cut by 2 bases, the J end by 3 bases, with 8 bases between. CDR1 and CDR2 (germline): MNHEY, SMNVEV (reference sequence). CDR3 length: 13 residues. Template material for amplifying TCR beta CDR3 regions consisted of RNA transcripts. An initial round of RT-PCR targeting the TCR CDR3 relied on the HTBI primer set. Using its own MiXCR run on the multiplex PCR reads, TCRdb lists one record per CDR3 protein. Among roughly 500,000 distinct CDR3 sequences listed, around 24% were seen once. The data are from a study of T cells in Graves' hyperthyroidism and ophthalmopathy. Study findings and constraints: A model using 13 V-J features told ophthalmopathy apart from stable hyperthyroidism. Onset of ophthalmopathy came a median approximately 6.5 months after the model predicted it.

Material for sequencing was blood. The chain links TRBV27 to TRBJ2-7; D tentatively reads TRBD1 or TRBD2 (6 bases each). This TCR derives from a woman aged 25-40 years with Graves' ophthalmopathy. The CDR3 sequence: CASSLGGRYEQYF. The CDR3 DNA reads as TGTGCCAGCAGTTTAGGGGGGCGCTACGAGCAGTACTTC.